The 31 T cell receptor beta chains presented below share a single source sample, sequenced in a study of cytomegalovirus exposure and HLA in healthy donors. Primers for the PCR totalled 60 Vbeta and 13 Jbeta. The table came from immunoSEQ multiplex PCR; TCRdb's copy has only in-frame clones and leaves some out. The sample includes 90,000 to 100,000 clones, around 73% of them seen just once. Input material: PBMCs. All receptors derive from a female donor in good health and CMV-seronegative.

V gene TRBV10-1 combines with J gene TRBJ2-1, with D maybe TRBD2 (7 bases). The CDR3 runs 13 residues. V dropped 6 bases and J dropped 14 bases, with 20 bases sitting between them. Germline-derived CDR1 and CDR2 are WNHNN and SYGVQD (reference sequence). CDR3 region: CASREDGGGLEFF. The CDR3 nucleotides are TGCGCCAGCAGGGAAGATGGGGGGGGGCTTGAGTTCTTC.

This chain links TRBV7-8 with TRBJ2-1; D possibly corresponds to TRBD2 (5 bases). The CDR3 length is 19 residues. The germline CDR1 and CDR2 sequences are SGHVS and FQNEAQ. The V end was cut by 1 base, the J end by 3 bases, with 22 bases between. The CDR3 is CASSLGVGSYADLYNEQFF. CDR3 coding DNA: TGTGCCAGCAGCTTAGGAGTAGGGAGCTATGCGGATCTCTACAATGAGCAGTTCTTC.

This sequence joins TRBV28 and TRBJ2-7, with a tentative D call TRBD1 (6 bases). Per germline, CDR1 MDHEN and CDR2 SYDVKM. The V gene lost 6 bases and the J gene lost 1 base, with 10 bases spanning the gap. This CDR3 comprises 13 residues. The CDR3 nucleotides are TGTGCCAGCAGCTATCAGGGGTCCTACGAGCAGTACTTC. Translation: CASSYQGSYEQYF.

This chain links TRBV10-1 with TRBJ2-2; 11 nucleotides line up with TRBD2. The CDR3 contains 14 residues. V dropped 9 bases and J dropped 4; count of bases not matched to a gene: 4. Germline lookup yields CDR1 WNHNN and CDR2 SYGVQD (reference sequence). The CDR3 region has the DNA TGCGCCAGTTCGACTAGCGGGGTCACCGGGGAGCTGTTTTTT. Residues: CASSTSGVTGELFF.

The rearrangement uses TRBV7-9 and TRBJ1-1; 7 bases agree with TRBD1. Looked up from germline, CDR1 is SEHNR and CDR2 is FQNEAQ (reference sequence). J was trimmed by 7 bases and V by 5 bases; bases with no gene match: 16. CDR3 length: 16 amino acids. The CDR3 loop reads CASSKYSGTVKVEAFF. The CDR3 bases are TGTGCCAGCAGCAAATATTCCGGGACAGTAAAAGTTGAAGCTTTCTTT.

The chain recombines TRBV21-1 with TRBJ2-3; the D segment call TRBD2 is taken from the table without a DNA check. TRBV21-1 is annotated as a pseudogene. The length of the CDR3 is 13 residues. CDR3 nucleotides: TGTGCCAGCAGCAAAGCGAGGGCAGATACGCAGTATTTT. Translation gives CASSKARADTQYF.

The V call is TRBV7-8, the J call TRBJ1-2; no clear D gene. From germline, CDR1 is SGHVS and CDR2 FQNEAQ. V dropped 5 bases and J dropped 3 bases, with 7 bases sitting between them. The CDR3 runs 12 residues. The CDR3 DNA reads as TGTGCCAGCAGCGCGGGCCACTATGGCTACACCTTC. The encoded protein is CASSAGHYGYTF. Based on the CDR3 plus reference TRBV7-8 and TRBJ1-2, the full variable domain is GAGVSQSPRYKVAKRGQDVALRCDPISGHVSLFWYQQALGQGPEFLTYFQNEAQLDKSGLPSDRFFAERPEGSVSTLKIQRTQQEDSAVYLCASSAGHYGYTFGSGTRLTVV.

The chain uses TRBV7-9 and TRBJ1-2; 7 positions match TRBD1. CDR1 is SEHNR, CDR2 FQNEAQ, per germline (reference sequence). The ends lost 5 bases at V and 0 bases at J; junction bases unmatched: 15. This CDR3 contains 18 residues. The CDR3 nucleotides are TGTGCCAGCAGCCCAACCGACAGGGTGGTAGGGACTAACTATGGCTACACCTTC. Protein product: CASSPTDRVVGTNYGYTF.

The rearrangement joins TRBV18 to TRBJ1-4, with 9 nucleotides matching TRBD1. The CDR3 loop spans 14 amino acids. CDR1 is KGHSH, CDR2 LQKENI, per germline. Losses at the gene ends were 5 bases for V and 4 bases for J; bases not matched to a gene: 2. This CDR3 is CASSSDRGNEKLFF. The CDR3 nucleotides are TGTGCCAGCTCATCGGACAGGGGTAATGAAAAACTGTTTTTT.

V gene TRBV4-1 combines with J gene TRBJ2-1; 13 bases map to TRBD2. V dropped 3 bases and J dropped 0; count of bases not matched to a gene: 11. The CDR3 covers 20 residues. Germline lookup yields CDR1 MGHRA and CDR2 YSYEKL. CDR3 DNA: TGCGCCAGCAGCCACCCAACTAGCGGGGGGGCCGCGAGCTCCTACAATGAGCAGTTCTTC. Protein sequence: CASSHPTSGGAASSYNEQFF.

This clone was detected once. J is TRBJ1-3 and V is TRBV9, with D possibly TRBD1 on 5 matching bases. The CDR3 has 16 amino acids. V was shortened by 0 bases and J by 3 bases, with 13 bases between the two germline ends. The germline V gene encodes CDR1 SGDLS and CDR2 YYNGEE. The CDR3 is CASSVDHRGSGNTIYF. In DNA form, the CDR3 reads TGTGCCAGCAGCGTAGATCATAGGGGCAGTGGAAACACCATATATTTT.

Comments on this clone: The junction departs from germline at one end; a sequencing error may be responsible. This rearrangement joins TRBV19 to TRBJ2-7, with 7 bases fitting TRBD1. The CDR3 length is 15 residues. The germline gives CDR1 LNHDA, CDR2 SQIVND (reference sequence). The CDR3 coding sequence is TGTGCCAGTAGAATAGGGGGACAGTTGTCCTACGAGCAGTACTTC. Its protein is CASRIGGQLSYEQYF.

The chain combines TRBV21-1 with TRBJ2-5; the table's TRBD2 call for D was not verified on the DNA. TRBV21-1 is classified as a pseudogene. CDR3 length: 17 residues. CDR3 sequence: CASSKEGIREAMETQYF. The CDR3 DNA is TGTGCCAGCAGCAAAGAAGGGATACGGGAGGCCATGGAGACCCAGTACTTC.

The chain recombines TRBV5-1 with TRBJ2-5; D ambiguous. The J call may be faulty, since TRBJ2-7 better matches the DNA end. Germline CDR1 SGHRS, CDR2 YFSETQ. The CDR3 runs 15 residues. Here the CDR3 reads CASSPRPGGAYEQYF. The CDR3 DNA reads TGCGCCAGCAGCCCGCGACCCGGCGGCGCGTACGAGCAGTACTTC.

The count of this clone is one. This chain joins TRBV30 and TRBJ1-1, with no clear D. Germline loops: CDR1 GTSNPN, CDR2 SVGIG (reference sequence). V was clipped by 4 bases and J by 1 base, with 10 bases between them. The CDR3 contains 13 residues. This CDR3 reads CAWKPHTNTEAFF. The DNA of the CDR3 is TGTGCCTGGAAGCCTCATACGAACACTGAAGCTTTCTTT.

This chain joins TRBV19 and TRBJ2-1; D unresolved. V lost 1 base and J lost 4, with 8 bases in between. CDR3 size: 14 residues. The germline V gene encodes CDR1 LNHDA and CDR2 SQIVND (reference sequence). CDR3 sequence (DNA): TGTGCCAGTAGTATAGCAACAGCTTACAATGAGCAGTTCTTC. Translated, it gives CASSIATAYNEQFF.

The chain recombines TRBV10-1 with TRBJ2-5; weak D call: TRBD1 (6 bases). Germline V lookup: CDR1 WNHNN, CDR2 SYGVQD (reference sequence). The CDR3 is made up of 14 amino acids. V lost 0 bases to trimming and J lost 2 bases, with 7 bases between them. The CDR3 loop reads CASSESGAQETQYF. The CDR3 DNA is TGCGCCAGCAGTGAGTCGGGGGCTCAAGAGACCCAGTACTTC.

A remark on this clone: A read error may produce the germline difference seen at one junction end. The V gene is TRBV4-1, the J gene TRBJ1-4; D unclear. Germline V gives CDR1 MGHRA, CDR2 YSYEKL. CDR3 length: 15 amino acids. CDR3 DNA sequence: TGCGCCAGCACCCAATTGTCGGCAACTAATGAAAAACTGTTTTTT. This sequence encodes CASTQLSATNEKLFF.

Concerning this clone itself: One end of the junction does not line up with germline, which may come from a read error. The V call is TRBV4-1, the J call TRBJ2-1; 14 nucleotides agree with TRBD2. The CDR3 sequence is 17 residues long. Germline V gene data show CDR1 as MGHRA and CDR2 as YSYEKL. The CDR3 loop is CGSSHGRGTSGGAEQFF. DNA for the CDR3: TGCGGCAGCAGCCACGGACGTGGGACTAGCGGGGGAGCTGAGCAGTTCTTC.

The rearrangement joins TRBV5-4 to TRBJ2-3, with 9 bases identical to TRBD2. The V segment lost 0 bases and the J segment 3 bases; nucleotides outside the gene matches: 2. This CDR3 contains 15 residues. Germline CDR1 and CDR2: SGHNT and YYREEE (reference sequence). In DNA, the CDR3 is TGTGCCAGCAGCTTGGGCGGGGGGGCAACAGATACGCAGTATTTT. Residues: CASSLGGGATDTQYF.

This clone was recorded a few times. V and J are TRBV30 and TRBJ1-4; 9 bases fit TRBD1. V shed 4 bases, J shed 10 bases, and the junction held 10 bases outside the gene matches. This CDR3 comprises 14 residues. CDR1 and CDR2 (germline): GTSNPN, SVGIG (reference sequence). CDR3 sequence reads: CAWINGTGLGKLFF. DNA for the CDR3: TGTGCCTGGATCAACGGGACAGGGTTAGGAAAACTGTTTTTT. Full variable domain (rest looked up from reference TRBV30 and TRBJ1-4): SQTIHQWPATLVQPVGSPLSLECTVEGTSNPNLYWYRQAAGRGLQLLFYSVGIGQISSEVPQNLSASRPQDRQFILSSKKLLLSDSGFYLCAWINGTGLGKLFFGSGTQLSVL.

The chain carries TRBV6-1 and TRBJ1-2; 7 nucleotides align to TRBD1. This CDR3 contains 13 residues. V was pared by 5 bases and J by 4 bases, with 4 bases of the junction left unmatched. CDR1 is MNHNS, CDR2 SASEGT, per germline. The CDR3 coding sequence is TGTGCCAGCAGTACACAGGGGTTCTATGGCTACACCTTC. Residues: CASSTQGFYGYTF.

The genes are TRBV27 and TRBJ2-7; D is ambiguous. Germline assignment: CDR1 MNHEY and CDR2 SMNVEV (reference sequence). The V gene lost 4 bases and the J gene lost 3 bases, with 4 bases spanning the gap. This CDR3 region has 11 residues. CDR3 loop: CASSSGYEQYF. The CDR3 DNA reads TGTGCCAGCAGTTCGGGCTACGAGCAGTACTTC.

V usage is TRBV5-6 and J usage is TRBJ2-1; D possibly corresponds to TRBD2 (6 bases). This CDR3 has 14 residues. Germline assignment: CDR1 SGHDT and CDR2 YYEEEE. V lost 0 bases and J lost 6, with 10 bases in between. CDR3: CASSLERGFNEQFF. CDR3 bases: TGTGCCAGCAGCTTGGAACGGGGGTTCAATGAGCAGTTCTTC.

The V and J genes are TRBV4-1 and TRBJ1-3, with D perhaps TRBD1 (6 bases). This CDR3 is built from 16 residues. The V gene lost 2 bases and the J gene lost 4 bases, with 15 bases spanning the gap. Germline loops: CDR1 MGHRA, CDR2 YSYEKL. CDR3 sequence reads: CASSQLAGAQGNTIYF. CDR3 sequence (DNA): TGCGCCAGCAGCCAACTGGCGGGGGCGCAAGGAAACACCATATATTTT.

The chain uses TRBV19 and TRBJ2-1; 12 bases are a match to TRBD2. Germline V lookup: CDR1 LNHDA, CDR2 SQIVND (reference sequence). Trimming took 5 bases from V and 4 from J; bases not matched to a gene: 9. The CDR3 extends over 17 amino acids. CDR3 bases: TGTGCCAGTAGTCTCTTCCCACTAGCGGGAGGTTACAATGAGCAGTTCTTC. Its protein is CASSLFPLAGGYNEQFF.

CDR3 in DNA: TGTGCCAGCAGATTGGGGACAGGGGCCTACGAGCAGTACTTC. It specifies CASRLGTGAYEQYF. V usage is TRBV27 and J usage is TRBJ2-7; 10 nucleotides line up with TRBD1. The CDR3 spans 14 residues. V trimming: 6 bases; J trimming: 2 bases; junction bases outside the gene matches: 4. Germline assignment: CDR1 MNHEY and CDR2 SMNVEV (reference sequence).

The CDR3 sequence is CASSEKGGLTVEYF. The CDR3 nucleotides read TGTGCCAGCAGTGAAAAGGGCGGACTCACCGTGGAGTACTTC. The rearrangement links TRBV2 to TRBJ2-7, with D tentatively TRBD2 (5 bases). V was shortened by 2 bases and J by 11 bases, with 19 bases between the two germline ends. The CDR3 sequence is 14 residues long. The V gene's germline CDR1 is SNHLY and CDR2 FYNNEI.

J is TRBJ2-6 and V is TRBV2; no firm D call. Germline CDR1 SNHLY, CDR2 FYNNEI. The CDR3 totals 15 residues. V lost 1 base and J 1 base, leaving 5 bases between the germline ends. CDR3: CASSEEESGANVLTF. Written as DNA, the CDR3 is TGTGCCAGCAGTGAAGAAGAGTCTGGGGCCAACGTCCTGACTTTC. The full variable domain, with the rest looked up from reference TRBV2 and TRBJ2-6, is EPEVTQTPSHQVTQMGQEVILRCVPISNHLYFYWYRQILGQKVEFLVSFYNNEISEKSEIFDDQFSVERPDGSNFTLKIRSTKLEDSAMYFCASSEEESGANVLTFGAGSRLTVL.

This clone was seen only once. The junction departs from germline at one end; a sequencing error may be responsible. The V gene is TRBV11-3, the J gene TRBJ1-6; D is unresolved. The CDR3 length is 17 residues. Per germline, CDR1 SGHNT and CDR2 YENEEA. The CDR3 region has the DNA TGTGTCAGCAGCCTCGTCTGGCCGGGTAGTTCCGATTCACCCCTCCACTTT. Translated, it gives CVSSLVWPGSSDSPLHF.

The chain combines TRBV9 with TRBJ2-2, with D possibly TRBD2 on 6 matching bases. The germline CDR1 and CDR2 sequences are SGDLS and YYNGEE. Trimming shortened V by 3 bases and J by 6 bases, and 18 bases separated the two germline ends. The CDR3 sequence is 16 residues long. The CDR3 DNA sequence: TGTGCCAGCAGCGGTCTACTAGCAACCCCGGCCGGGGAGCTGTTTTTT. As protein: CASSGLLATPAGELFF.